The 4 T cell receptor beta chains below all came from one sample that was sequenced in a study of beta chain features in type 1 diabetes. Whole-study findings and limits: Across all four CD4+ subsets, people with type 1 diabetes showed modestly shorter TCRB CDR3s.

For these receptors, no antigen is known. TCRB transcripts that were expressed got sequenced, as all of the isolated RNA had been reverse transcribed. Here immunoSEQ multiplex PCR was the method, and the copy in TCRdb shows in-frame clones only, minus some. The sample carries roughly 150,000 clones, 8.5% to 10% recorded once. Sequencing input: central memory CD4+ T cells from blood. The source is a woman in her thirties with type 1 diabetes.

Comment on this clone: Other DNA variants within this sample encode the same CDR3. The chain uses TRBV6-6 and TRBJ2-2; tentatively, D is TRBD1 (5 bases). The germline V gene has CDR1 MNHNY and CDR2 SVGAGI (reference sequence). V was pared by 6 bases and J by 2 bases, with 10 bases between. The CDR3 length is 14 residues. CDR3: CASRPGQNTGELFF. The CDR3 DNA follows: TGTGCCAGCAGACCCGGACAAAACACCGGGGAGCTGTTTTTT.

This clone turned up a few times. The same CDR3 is also encoded by other DNA sequences in this sample. The genes are TRBV28 and TRBJ2-1; 11 bases are a match to TRBD2. The CDR3 extends over 16 amino acids. The germline V gene encodes CDR1 MDHEN and CDR2 SYDVKM. Trimming cost V 5 bases and J 4 bases; bases outside gene matches: 7. This CDR3 reads CASSTTSGSSYNEQFF. The CDR3 DNA reads as TGTGCCAGCAGTACCACTAGCGGGAGTTCTTACAATGAGCAGTTCTTC.

On this clone: Additional DNA sequences in this sample encode the identical CDR3. The V and J genes are TRBV7-3 and TRBJ2-1, with D possibly matching TRBD2 (6 bases). This CDR3 spans 13 amino acids. The ends were cut back, 5 bases at V and 8 bases at J, with 13 bases in the middle. The germline gives CDR1 SGHTA, CDR2 FQGTGA. Here the CDR3 reads CASSLSGSDEQFF. The CDR3 DNA follows: TGTGCCAGCAGCCTTAGCGGTTCGGATGAGCAGTTCTTC.

This sequence joins TRBV29-1 and TRBJ2-7; a weak D match, TRBD2 (5 bases). V was shortened by 4 bases and J by 0 bases, with 13 bases between the two germline ends. The germline V gene has CDR1 SQVTM and CDR2 ANQGSEA. The CDR3 is 14 amino acids. The CDR3 reads CSVGKRDSSYEQYF. The DNA for the CDR3 is TGCAGCGTTGGGAAGAGGGATAGCTCCTACGAGCAGTACTTC.